The 19 T cell receptor beta chains reported below all come from one sample, sequenced in a study of Ad26.COV2.S vaccination and SARS-CoV-2 variants listed by TCRdb under 2021. Library generation was performed with the immunoSEQ multiplex PCR assay. TCRdb holds this immuneACCESS table with in-frame rearrangements only. Some clones are missing; in checked studies, unresolved V genes explain under half, and the rest has no known cause. Across this sample there are 500,000 or so clones, with around 88% seen only once. The ten biggest clones cover more than 10% of the sample. Explained via the paper, the treatment or condition label denotes: around 19 received Ad26.COV2.S at low or high dose, single or two shots; 5 received placebo; per-sample allocation not given. Repertoires of vaccine and placebo recipients were sequenced from samples collected on day 63 after the first injection. The sequences come from peripheral blood, collected in a trial of Ad26.COV2.S vaccine versus placebo. Receptors originate from a person between 18 and 65 years old who received the Ad26.COV2.S COVID-19 vaccine or a placebo.

This chain connects TRBV2 to TRBJ2-7, with a possible D match to TRBD2 (6 bases). With 5 bases removed from V and 2 bases from J, the gap between germline ends came to 10 bases. The CDR3 contains 13 residues. CDR1 is SNHLY, CDR2 FYNNEI, per germline. CDR3 protein: CASSRGVPYEQYF. Here the CDR3 DNA reads TGTGCCAGCAGTCGCGGGGTTCCCTACGAGCAGTACTTC.

This clone occurred once. The chain joins TRBV3-1 (or the pseudogene TRBV3-2) to TRBJ2-7; D is uncertain. V lost 2 bases to trimming and J lost 4 bases, with 6 bases between them. CDR3 size: 12 residues. Germline V lookup: CDR1 LGHDT, CDR2 YNNKEL (reference sequence). The DNA for the CDR3 is TGTGCCAGCAGCCAACGCGTTTACGAGCAGTACTTC. It specifies CASSQRVYEQYF.

The chain is built from TRBV5-1 and TRBJ1-2; 8 bases are a match to TRBD1. The V and J ends lost 7 bases and 4 bases, in that order; junction bases with no gene match: 9. The CDR3 is made up of 14 amino acids. Looked up from germline, CDR1 is SGHRS and CDR2 is YFSETQ. The chain's CDR3 is CASGNQGAAYGYTF. The CDR3 DNA reads TGCGCCAGCGGAAACCAGGGGGCTGCCTATGGCTACACCTTC. The variable domain in full, with the rest retrieved from reference TRBV5-1 and TRBJ1-2, is KAGVTQTPRYLIKTRGQQVTLSCSPISGHRSVSWYQQTPGQGLQFLFEYFSETQRNKGNFPGRFSGRQFSNSRSEMNVSTLELGDSALYLCASGNQGAAYGYTFGSGTRLTVV.

The V call is TRBV12-3 or TRBV12-4, the J call TRBJ1-6, with a tentative D call TRBD1 (5 bases). The CDR3 sequence is 13 residues long. V was trimmed by 8 bases and J by 9 bases, leaving 14 bases between them. The CDR3 loop is CASGVGGSSPLHF. The DNA of the CDR3 is TGTGCCAGCGGGGTTGGGGGATCTTCACCCCTCCACTTT.

This clone was seen more than once but under ten times. The chain couples TRBV28 to TRBJ1-1; weak D call: TRBD1 (6 bases). The length of the CDR3 is 16 residues. CDR1 and CDR2 from the germline V gene are MDHEN and SYDVKM. Trimming pared 7 bases from V and 0 bases from J, leaving 18 bases between. In nucleotides, the CDR3 is TGTGCCAGCACCCTTGGGGGGCTTGGTATGAACACTGAAGCTTTCTTT. Encoded protein: CASTLGGLGMNTEAFF.

DNA for the CDR3: TGTGCCACACACCGGTATGAAATACTCACAACCAGAAACACTGAAGCTTTCTTT. It is translated as CATHRYEILTTRNTEAFF. The chain uses TRBV28 and TRBJ1-1; D gene unclear. The germline gives CDR1 MDHEN, CDR2 SYDVKM. The CDR3 has 18 amino acids. V was clipped by 10 bases and J by 2 bases, with 29 bases between them.

The chain combines TRBV4-3 with TRBJ2-2; D may be TRBD2 (5 bases). The germline gives CDR1 LGHNA, CDR2 YSLEER. The V gene lost 1 base and the J gene lost 4 bases, with 7 bases spanning the gap. There are 14 residues in the CDR3. The CDR3 DNA is TGCGCCAGCAGCCAAGCGGGGTCCACCGGGGAGCTGTTTTTT. Encoded protein: CASSQAGSTGELFF.

V is TRBV4-2 and J is TRBJ2-2; D may match TRBD1 or TRBD2 (5 bases each). Germline V lookup: CDR1 LGHNA, CDR2 YNFKEQ. This CDR3 has 16 residues. Trimming removed 0 bases from V and 6 bases from J, with 14 bases in between. DNA for the CDR3: TGTGCCAGCAGCCAAGATTCCGGGGCATCCGCCGGGGAGCTGTTTTTT. Amino acid sequence: CASSQDSGASAGELFF.

The CDR3 DNA follows: TGTGCCAGCTCACTATCTACGGGAGTGGTTAATGAGCAGTTCTTC. This encodes CASSLSTGVVNEQFF. The J gene is TRBJ2-1, the V gene TRBV18, with D possibly TRBD2 on 6 matching bases. CDR1 and CDR2 from the germline V gene are KGHSH and LQKENI. V was trimmed by 4 bases and J by 7 bases, leaving 17 bases between them. CDR3 length: 15 residues.

The chain employs TRBV20-1 and TRBJ2-7, with 12 bases lining up with TRBD1. J was trimmed by 2 bases and V by 3 bases; bases with no gene match: 5. This CDR3 is built from 15 residues. Per germline, CDR1 DFQATT and CDR2 SNEGSKA (reference sequence). The CDR3 DNA follows: TGCAGTGCTAGTGCCGGGACAGGGGGCCCCTACGAGCAGTACTTC. Its translation is CSASAGTGGPYEQYF.

This chain connects TRBV30 to TRBJ2-2; 9 nucleotides agree with TRBD1. The CDR3 spans 14 residues. Trimming removed 3 bases from V and 5 bases from J; junction bases left unmatched: 4. Germline CDR1 GTSNPN, CDR2 SVGIG (reference sequence). The CDR3, as DNA: TGTGCCTGGAGGGGGACAGGGAGGACCGGGGAGCTGTTTTTT. This codes for CAWRGTGRTGELFF.

This chain uses TRBV28 with TRBJ1-2; tentatively, D is TRBD1 (5 bases). Germline CDR1 is MDHEN and CDR2 is SYDVKM. This CDR3 contains 15 residues. Trimming cost V 4 bases and J 0 bases, with 12 bases left between them. CDR3 in DNA: TGTGCCAGCAGTTCAGGGTCGGTGGCTAACTATGGCTACACCTTC. The encoded protein is CASSSGSVANYGYTF.

This chain links TRBV5-6 with TRBJ1-1; 9 positions agree with TRBD1. V shed 4 bases, J shed 2 bases, and the junction held 3 bases outside the gene matches. CDR1 is SGHDT, CDR2 YYEEEE, per germline. CDR3 length: 14 amino acids. The CDR3 nucleotides are TGTGCCAGCAGCCGACAGGGGGTAAACACTGAAGCTTTCTTT. Its protein is CASSRQGVNTEAFF.

Only one count was recorded for this clone. The chain combines TRBV28 with TRBJ1-1; D gene ambiguous. Trimming cost V 1 base and J 4 bases, with 7 bases left between them. CDR1 is MDHEN and CDR2 is SYDVKM in the germline V gene. The CDR3 extends over 13 amino acids. The CDR3 nucleotides read TGTGCCAGCAGTTTATTATGGGGCACTGAAGCTTTCTTT. Translating gives CASSLLWGTEAFF.

In this sample, this clone turned up once. This chain uses TRBV7-2 with TRBJ2-7; D gene ambiguous. The V gene's germline CDR1 is SGHTA and CDR2 FQGNSA. The CDR3 spans 15 residues. Trimming left V 5 bases short and J 7 bases short, with 21 bases between. The CDR3 reads CASSPPRLVLGEQYF. In DNA form, the CDR3 reads TGTGCCAGCAGCCCACCCAGACTCGTCCTCGGGGAGCAGTACTTC.

Note on this clone: Other DNA sequences within the sample encode an identical CDR3. J is TRBJ1-5 and V is TRBV2; the D gene is possibly TRBD1 (6 bases). Deletions cut 6 bases from V and 6 bases from J, with 15 bases between. The CDR3 sequence is 14 residues long. The germline gives CDR1 SNHLY, CDR2 FYNNEI. The CDR3 region is CASRTGGEGQPQHF. CDR3 coding DNA: TGTGCCAGCAGAACCGGGGGCGAAGGTCAGCCCCAGCATTTT.

The gene calls are TRBV2 and TRBJ2-7, with D perhaps TRBD1 or TRBD2 (5 bases each). In germline, CDR1 is SNHLY, CDR2 FYNNEI. Trimming shortened V by 6 bases and J by 1 base, and 13 bases separated the two germline ends. This CDR3 is built from 14 residues. The CDR3, as DNA: TGTGCCAGCAGATTCGACGGGGCTTCCTACGAGCAGTACTTC. Translating it yields CASRFDGASYEQYF. Filled out from reference TRBV2 and TRBJ2-7, the complete variable domain reads EPEVTQTPSHQVTQMGQEVILRCVPISNHLYFYWYRQILGQKVEFLVSFYNNEISEKSEIFDDQFSVERPDGSNFTLKIRSTKLEDSAMYFCASRFDGASYEQYFGPGTRLTVT.

The chain is built from TRBV30 and TRBJ1-5; D not resolved. Germline assignment: CDR1 GTSNPN and CDR2 SVGIG (reference sequence). The CDR3 has 13 residues. Deletions cut 1 base from V and 6 bases from J, with 10 bases between. CDR3 nucleotides: TGTGCCTGGAGTGGTGTAGTGGGTCAGCCCCAGCATTTT. Protein sequence: CAWSGVVGQPQHF.

The rearrangement links TRBV19 to TRBJ2-3; TRBD2 aligns across 11 bases. With 3 bases clipped from V and 1 base from J, the junction kept 3 bases outside the gene matches. The CDR3 contains 16 residues. CDR1 is LNHDA, CDR2 SQIVND, per germline (reference sequence). CDR3 sequence (DNA): TGTGCCAGTAGTATGCGACTAGCGGGGCGCACAGATACGCAGTATTTT. This sequence encodes CASSMRLAGRTDTQYF.